This entry features one T cell receptor (beta chain) sequence. The antigen remains undetermined. A single record per CDR3 protein comes from TCRdb applying MiXCR to the RT-PCR reads. The sample consists of 500,000 or so distinct CDR3 sequences, more than 15% of them appearing once. The data originate from a study of response to subunit inactivated influenza vaccine. Deletions cut 7 bases from V and 4 bases from J, with 10 bases between. The germline V gene encodes CDR1 MDHEN and CDR2 SYDVKM. The CDR3 is 12 amino acids. General study points: The authors put forward the suggestion that each seasonal influenza vaccination may bring in only a limited number of new T cells.

The chain combines TRBV28 with TRBJ1-2; D is ambiguous. The sample consisted of CD4+ T cells sorted from PBMCs, taken about 23 months after vaccination. This TCR derives from a man aged 50-75 years who received an inactivated influenza vaccine. CDR3 nucleotides: TGTGCCAGCACCCTAAAAGGCTATGGCTACACCTTC. Translating it yields CASTLKGYGYTF.